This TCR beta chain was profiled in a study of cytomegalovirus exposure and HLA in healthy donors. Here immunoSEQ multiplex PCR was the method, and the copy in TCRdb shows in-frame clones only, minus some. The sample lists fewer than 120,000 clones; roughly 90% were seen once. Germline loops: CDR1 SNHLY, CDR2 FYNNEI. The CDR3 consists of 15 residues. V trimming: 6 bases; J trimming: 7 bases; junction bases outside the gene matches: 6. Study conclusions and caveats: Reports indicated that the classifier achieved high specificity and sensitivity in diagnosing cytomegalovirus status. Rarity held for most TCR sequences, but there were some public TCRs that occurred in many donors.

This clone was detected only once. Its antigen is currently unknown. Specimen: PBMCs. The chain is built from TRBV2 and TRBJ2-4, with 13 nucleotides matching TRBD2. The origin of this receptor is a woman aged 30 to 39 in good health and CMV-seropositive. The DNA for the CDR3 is TGTGCCAGCAGCGAGTCGACTAGCGGGGGGAACATTCAGTACTTC. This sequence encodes CASSESTSGGNIQYF.